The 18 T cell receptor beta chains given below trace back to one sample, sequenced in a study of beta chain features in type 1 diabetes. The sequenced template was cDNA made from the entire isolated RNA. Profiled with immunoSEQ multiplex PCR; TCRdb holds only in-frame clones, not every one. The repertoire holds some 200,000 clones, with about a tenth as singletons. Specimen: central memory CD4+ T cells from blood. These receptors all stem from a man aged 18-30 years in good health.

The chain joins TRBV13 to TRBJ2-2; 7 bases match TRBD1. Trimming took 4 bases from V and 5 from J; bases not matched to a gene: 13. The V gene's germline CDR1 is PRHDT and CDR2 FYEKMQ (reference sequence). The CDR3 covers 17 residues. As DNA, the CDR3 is TGTGCCAGCAGCTCGCACCGACAGGGCCCGGGGACCGGGGAGCTGTTTTTT. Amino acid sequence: CASSSHRQGPGTGELFF.

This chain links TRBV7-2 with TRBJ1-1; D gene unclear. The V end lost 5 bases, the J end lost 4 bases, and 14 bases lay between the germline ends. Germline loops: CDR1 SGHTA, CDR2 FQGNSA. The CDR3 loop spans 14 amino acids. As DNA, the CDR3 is TGTGCCAGCAGCCCAACCACCTTCGGCACTGAAGCTTTCTTT. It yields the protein CASSPTTFGTEAFF.

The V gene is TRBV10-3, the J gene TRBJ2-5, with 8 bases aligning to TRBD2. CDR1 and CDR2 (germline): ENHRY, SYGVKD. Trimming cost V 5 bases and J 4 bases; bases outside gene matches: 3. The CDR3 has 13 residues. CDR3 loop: CAISSGSRETQYF. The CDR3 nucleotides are TGTGCCATCAGTAGCGGGAGCCGAGAGACCCAGTACTTC.

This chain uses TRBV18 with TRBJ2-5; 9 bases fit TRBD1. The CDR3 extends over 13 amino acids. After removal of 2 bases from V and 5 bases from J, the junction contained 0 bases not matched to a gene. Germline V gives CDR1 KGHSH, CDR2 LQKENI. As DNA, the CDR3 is TGTGCCAGCTCACCAGGGACAGGGGAGACCCAGTACTTC. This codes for CASSPGTGETQYF.

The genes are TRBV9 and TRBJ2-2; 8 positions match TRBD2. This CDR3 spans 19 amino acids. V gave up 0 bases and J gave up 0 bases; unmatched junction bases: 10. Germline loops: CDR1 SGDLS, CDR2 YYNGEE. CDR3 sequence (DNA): TGTGCCAGCAGCGTAGCTACGAAGACTAGCGCCGCGAACACCGGGGAGCTGTTTTTT. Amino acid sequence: CASSVATKTSAANTGELFF.

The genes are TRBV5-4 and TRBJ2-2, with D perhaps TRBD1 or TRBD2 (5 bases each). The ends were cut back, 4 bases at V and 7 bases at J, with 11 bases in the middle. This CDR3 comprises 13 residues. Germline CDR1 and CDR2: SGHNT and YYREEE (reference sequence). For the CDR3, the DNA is TGTGCCAGCAGCCGAACAGGAGGCGGGGAGCTGTTTTTT. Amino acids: CASSRTGGGELFF. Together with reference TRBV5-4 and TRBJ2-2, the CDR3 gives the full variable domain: ETGVTQSPTHLIKTRGQQVTLRCSSQSGHNTVSWYQQALGQGPQFIFQYYREEENGRGNFPPRFSGLQFPNYSSELNVNALELDDSALYLCASSRTGGGELFFGEGSRLTVL.

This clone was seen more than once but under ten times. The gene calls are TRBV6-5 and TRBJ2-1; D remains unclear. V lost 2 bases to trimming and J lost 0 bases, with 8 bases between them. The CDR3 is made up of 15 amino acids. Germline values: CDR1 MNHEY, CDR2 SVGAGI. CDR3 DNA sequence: TGTGCCAGCAGTTACGGGCGGAGCTCCTACAATGAGCAGTTCTTC. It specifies CASSYGRSSYNEQFF.

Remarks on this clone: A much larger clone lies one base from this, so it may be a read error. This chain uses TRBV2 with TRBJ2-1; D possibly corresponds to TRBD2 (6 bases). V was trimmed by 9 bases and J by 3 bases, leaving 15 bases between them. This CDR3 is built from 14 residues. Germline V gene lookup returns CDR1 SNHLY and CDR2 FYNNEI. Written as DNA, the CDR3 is TGTGCCAGGCTACCTGGACTATACTACAATGAGCAGTTCTTC. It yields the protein CARLPGLYYNEQFF.

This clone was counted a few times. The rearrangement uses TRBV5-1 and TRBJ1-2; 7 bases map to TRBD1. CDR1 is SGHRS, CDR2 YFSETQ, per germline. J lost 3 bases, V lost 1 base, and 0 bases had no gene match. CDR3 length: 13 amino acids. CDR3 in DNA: TGCGCCAGCAGCTTGACAGGGGACTATGGCTACACCTTC. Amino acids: CASSLTGDYGYTF. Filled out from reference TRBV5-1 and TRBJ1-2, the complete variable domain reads KAGVTQTPRYLIKTRGQQVTLSCSPISGHRSVSWYQQTPGQGLQFLFEYFSETQRNKGNFPGRFSGRQFSNSRSEMNVSTLELGDSALYLCASSLTGDYGYTFGSGTRLTVV.

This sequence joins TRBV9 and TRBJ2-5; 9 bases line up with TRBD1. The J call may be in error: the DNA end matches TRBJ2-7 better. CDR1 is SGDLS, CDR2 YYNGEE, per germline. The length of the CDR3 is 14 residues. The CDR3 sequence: CASSVEGQGSEQYF. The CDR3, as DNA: TGTGCCAGCAGCGTAGAGGGACAGGGTTCCGAGCAGTACTTC.

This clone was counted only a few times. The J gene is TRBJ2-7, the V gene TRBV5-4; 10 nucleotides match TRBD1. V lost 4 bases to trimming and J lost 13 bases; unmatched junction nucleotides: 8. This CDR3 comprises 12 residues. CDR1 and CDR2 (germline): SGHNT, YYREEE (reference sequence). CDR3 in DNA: TGTGCCAGCAGCACCCCGGGACAGGGGAATTACTTC. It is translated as CASSTPGQGNYF.

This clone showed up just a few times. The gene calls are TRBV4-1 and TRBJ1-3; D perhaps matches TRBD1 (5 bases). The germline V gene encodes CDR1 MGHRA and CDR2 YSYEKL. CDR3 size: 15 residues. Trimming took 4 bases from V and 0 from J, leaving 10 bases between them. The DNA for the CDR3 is TGCGCCAGCAGCCTCAGGGCCGACTCTGGAAACACCATATATTTT. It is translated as CASSLRADSGNTIYF.

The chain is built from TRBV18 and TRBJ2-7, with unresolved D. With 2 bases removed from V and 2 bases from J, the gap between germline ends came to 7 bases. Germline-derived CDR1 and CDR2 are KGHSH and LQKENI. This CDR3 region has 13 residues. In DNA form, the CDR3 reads TGTGCCAGCTCACCAGGAAGCGCCTACGAGCAGTACTTC. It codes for CASSPGSAYEQYF.

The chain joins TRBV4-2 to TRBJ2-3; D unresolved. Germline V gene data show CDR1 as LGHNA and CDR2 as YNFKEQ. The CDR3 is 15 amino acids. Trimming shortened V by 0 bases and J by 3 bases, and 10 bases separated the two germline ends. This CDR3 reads CASSQEGGTTDTQYF. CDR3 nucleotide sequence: TGTGCCAGCAGCCAAGAGGGCGGAACGACAGATACGCAGTATTTT.

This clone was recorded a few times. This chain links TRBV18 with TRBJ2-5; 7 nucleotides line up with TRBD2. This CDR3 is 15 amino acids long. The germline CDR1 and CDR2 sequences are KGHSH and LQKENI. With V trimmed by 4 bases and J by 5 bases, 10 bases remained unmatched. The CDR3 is CASSRNSGEGETQYF. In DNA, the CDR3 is TGTGCCAGCTCACGCAACTCGGGGGAGGGCGAGACCCAGTACTTC.

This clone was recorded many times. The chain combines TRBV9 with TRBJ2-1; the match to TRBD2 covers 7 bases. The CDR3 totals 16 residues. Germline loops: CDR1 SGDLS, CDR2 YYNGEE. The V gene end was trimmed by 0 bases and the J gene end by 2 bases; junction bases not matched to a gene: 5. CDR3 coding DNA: TGTGCCAGCAGCGTAGATTGGCGGGGGACCTACAATGAGCAGTTCTTC. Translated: CASSVDWRGTYNEQFF.

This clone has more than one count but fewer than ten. As DNA, the CDR3 is TGCAGCGCACTGGGTCCTCCCGCCTACGAGCAGTACTTC. This translates into CSALGPPAYEQYF. The chain recombines TRBV29-1 with TRBJ2-7; D not certain. CDR1 and CDR2 from the germline V gene are SQVTM and ANQGSEA. The length of the CDR3 is 13 residues. V lost 7 bases to trimming and J lost 2 bases, with 15 bases between them.

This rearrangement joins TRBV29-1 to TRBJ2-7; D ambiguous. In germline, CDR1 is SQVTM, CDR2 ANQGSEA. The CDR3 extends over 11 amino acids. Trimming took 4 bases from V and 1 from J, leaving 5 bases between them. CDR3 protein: CSVGESYEQYF. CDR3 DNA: TGCAGCGTTGGAGAATCCTACGAGCAGTACTTC.